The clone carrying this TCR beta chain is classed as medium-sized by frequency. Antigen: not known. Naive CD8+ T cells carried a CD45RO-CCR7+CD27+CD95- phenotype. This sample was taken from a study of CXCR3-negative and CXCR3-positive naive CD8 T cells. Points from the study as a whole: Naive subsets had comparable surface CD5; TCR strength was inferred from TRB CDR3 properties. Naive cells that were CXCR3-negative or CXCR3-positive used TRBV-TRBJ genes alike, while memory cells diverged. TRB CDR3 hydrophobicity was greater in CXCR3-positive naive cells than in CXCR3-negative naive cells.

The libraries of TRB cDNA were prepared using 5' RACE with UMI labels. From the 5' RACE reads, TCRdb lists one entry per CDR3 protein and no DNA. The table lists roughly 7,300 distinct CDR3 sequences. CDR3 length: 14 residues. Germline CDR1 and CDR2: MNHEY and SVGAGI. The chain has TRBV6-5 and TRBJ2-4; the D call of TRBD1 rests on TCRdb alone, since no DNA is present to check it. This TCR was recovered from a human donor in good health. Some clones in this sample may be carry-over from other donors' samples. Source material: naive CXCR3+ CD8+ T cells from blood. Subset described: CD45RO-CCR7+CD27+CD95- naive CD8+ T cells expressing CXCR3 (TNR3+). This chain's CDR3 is CASRPYSLGVIQYF.